This entry features one TCR beta chain sequence. Its matching antigen is unknown. The CDR3 contains 13 residues. Germline CDR1 is KGHSH and CDR2 is LQKENI. V gave up 6 bases and J gave up 3 bases, with 12 bases separating them. The data were obtained in a study of T cell responses to AZD1222 COVID-19 vaccine. On the study more broadly: Timing groups of about 4 and about 12 weeks for second doses were pooled. Study-wide points: Most donors were white British, females outnumbered males, and clonal diversity was possibly underestimated. It was only a handful of AZD1222 recipients who were seropositive at baseline. Nearly half of unique spike-specific TCRs reportedly avoided B.1.351 and B.1.1.7 mutated regions.

TCRdb's copy holds only in-frame clones and misses some; the assay was immunoSEQ multiplex PCR. The sample shows 120,000 or so clones, roughly nine tenths of them seen only once. Here the sequenced sample was peripheral blood, taken on day 0 of AZD1222 vaccination. V and J are TRBV18 and TRBJ2-7; D may be TRBD1 (6 bases). The sequence came from an adult in good health. The CDR3 bases are TGTGCCAGCTCCCGGACAGAAAACTACGAGCAGTACTTC. Its translation is CASSRTENYEQYF.